What follows are 28 T cell receptor beta chains derived from one specimen sequenced in a study of cytomegalovirus exposure and HLA in healthy donors. This PCR relied on a set of 60 Vbeta primers and 13 Jbeta primers. The data were produced by immunoSEQ multiplex PCR, yet TCRdb's version contains in-frame clones alone and is incomplete. The sample lists approximately 210,000 clones, more than 85% occurring once. Sequenced sample: PBMCs. These receptor sequences come from a woman between 18 and 29 years old in good health and CMV-seronegative.

V is TRBV2 and J is TRBJ2-1; TRBD1 agrees at 8 bases. The CDR3 consists of 14 residues. V trimming: 4 bases; J trimming: 8 bases; junction bases outside the gene matches: 7. The germline V gene encodes CDR1 SNHLY and CDR2 FYNNEI. The CDR3 region is CASSGHRGVDEQFF. DNA for the CDR3: TGTGCCAGCAGTGGACACAGGGGGGTCGATGAGCAGTTCTTC.

The V call is TRBV6-5, the J call TRBJ2-7, with a weak D call TRBD1 (6 bases). The CDR3 runs to 15 residues. The V end was cut by 6 bases, the J end by 2 bases, with 17 bases between. The V gene's germline CDR1 is MNHEY and CDR2 SVGAGI. CDR3 in amino acids: CASRPTQGSAYEQYF. In DNA, the CDR3 is TGTGCCAGCAGGCCGACACAGGGTTCGGCCTACGAGCAGTACTTC.

This clone was counted a few times. CDR3 region: CSVHAGSNTEAFF. The CDR3 bases are TGCAGCGTCCATGCGGGGTCGAACACTGAAGCTTTCTTT. This chain uses TRBV29-1 with TRBJ1-1; D not certain. Germline-derived CDR1 and CDR2 are SQVTM and ANQGSEA. The CDR3 has 13 residues. V was pared by 6 bases and J by 1 base, with 12 bases between.

The chain joins TRBV11-3 to TRBJ2-7; TRBD1 agrees at 9 bases. Germline V gene data show CDR1 as SGHNT and CDR2 as YENEEA. J lost 0 bases, V lost 5 bases, and 5 bases had no gene match. This CDR3 comprises 15 residues. The CDR3 loop reads CASSHRDRASYEQYF. The CDR3 nucleotides read TGTGCCAGCAGCCACCGGGACAGGGCCTCCTACGAGCAGTACTTC. The whole variable domain, remainder taken from reference TRBV11-3 and TRBJ2-7, is EAGVVQSPRYKIIEKKQPVAFWCNPISGHNTLYWYLQNLGQGPELLIRYENEEAVDDSQLPKDRFSAERLKGVDSTLKIQPAELGDSAVYLCASSHRDRASYEQYFGPGTRLTVT.

The V gene is TRBV6-4, the J gene TRBJ2-1; 12 bases agree with TRBD2. V was pared by 2 bases and J by 8 bases, with 7 bases of the junction left unmatched. CDR1 MRHNA and CDR2 SNTAGT come from the germline V gene. CDR3 length: 16 residues. The CDR3 DNA reads TGTGCCAGCAGTGACCCTCTAGCGGGAGGGCTCGATGAGCAGTTCTTC. It specifies CASSDPLAGGLDEQFF.

The CDR3 region is CASSQEPTSGRGNIQYF. The CDR3 DNA sequence: TGCGCCAGCAGCCAAGAGCCCACTAGCGGGAGAGGGAACATTCAGTACTTC. This rearrangement joins TRBV4-3 to TRBJ2-4; 11 bases line up with TRBD2. The junction had 8 bases not matched to a gene; V was cut back by 0 bases and J by 7 bases. Germline V lookup: CDR1 LGHNA, CDR2 YSLEER. The CDR3 runs to 17 residues.

The chain combines TRBV30 with TRBJ1-1, with 8 bases matching TRBD1. Looked up from germline, CDR1 is GTSNPN and CDR2 is SVGIG (reference sequence). V trimming: 4 bases; J trimming: 1 base; junction bases outside the gene matches: 5. The CDR3 extends over 14 amino acids. CDR3 nucleotides: TGTGCCTGGACGAGGGGACAGGAGAACACTGAAGCTTTCTTT. This encodes CAWTRGQENTEAFF.

The chain links TRBV11-3 to TRBJ2-7; 8 bases fit TRBD2. V shed 5 bases and J 3 bases; nucleotides not matched to a gene: 12. The CDR3 is 16 amino acids. Germline V gene lookup returns CDR1 SGHNT and CDR2 YENEEA. CDR3 sequence reads: CASSPHSGTLIYEQYF. CDR3 nucleotides: TGTGCCAGCAGCCCCCATAGCGGGACTCTAATCTACGAGCAGTACTTC.

The chain recombines TRBV9 with TRBJ2-1; a weak D match, TRBD1 (5 bases). The CDR3 length is 15 residues. Germline CDR1 is SGDLS and CDR2 is YYNGEE. V gave up 0 bases and J gave up 3 bases, with 10 bases separating them. CDR3 loop: CASSVANGHYNEQFF. DNA for the CDR3: TGTGCCAGCAGCGTAGCTAACGGACACTACAATGAGCAGTTCTTC.

V gene TRBV28 combines with J gene TRBJ2-2, with D hard to call. CDR1 MDHEN and CDR2 SYDVKM come from the germline V gene. Trimming took off 3 bases at V and 10 bases at J, with 9 bases between the two ends. This CDR3 is built from 12 residues. CDR3 sequence: CASSLIGEELFF. CDR3 nucleotides: TGTGCCAGCAGTTTGATAGGAGAGGAGCTGTTTTTT.

This clone showed up just once. CDR3 protein: CASTLQEGGNSGNTIYF. In DNA form, the CDR3 reads TGTGCCAGTACCCTACAAGAGGGGGGGAACTCTGGAAACACCATATATTTT. The chain carries TRBV19 and TRBJ1-3; D is possibly TRBD1 (6 bases). Germline CDR1 LNHDA, CDR2 SQIVND (reference sequence). With 7 bases removed from V and 0 bases from J, the gap between germline ends came to 19 bases. The CDR3 length is 17 residues.

This chain uses TRBV6-5 with TRBJ2-5; a possible D gene is TRBD2 (5 bases). V lost 5 bases to trimming and J lost 5 bases, with 15 bases between them. The CDR3 is made up of 14 amino acids. CDR1 is MNHEY, CDR2 SVGAGI, per germline. CDR3 DNA sequence: TGTGCCAGCAGTCGGGCTGGACTCCGGGAGACCCAGTACTTC. This encodes CASSRAGLRETQYF.

The chain links TRBV11-2 to TRBJ2-1; 7 bases map to TRBD2. V trimming: 1 base; J trimming: 0 bases; junction bases outside the gene matches: 3. The CDR3 contains 16 residues. Germline V gives CDR1 SGHAT, CDR2 FQNNGV. CDR3 sequence (DNA): TGTGCCAGCAGCTTAGGCGGCGGGAGCTCCTACAATGAGCAGTTCTTC. It is translated as CASSLGGGSSYNEQFF.

In its sample, this clone was seen a few times. This chain connects TRBV6-1 to TRBJ1-3; 8 bases map to TRBD1. Losses at the gene ends were 2 bases for V and 0 bases for J; bases not matched to a gene: 3. CDR1 and CDR2 from the germline V gene are MNHNS and SASEGT. This CDR3 spans 16 amino acids. The CDR3 loop reads CASSERQGSSGNTIYF. CDR3 nucleotides: TGTGCCAGCAGTGAAAGACAGGGGAGCTCTGGAAACACCATATATTTT.

This chain connects TRBV9 to TRBJ1-1; D unresolved. The CDR3 is 18 residues long. Looked up from germline, CDR1 is SGDLS and CDR2 is YYNGEE. Trimming left V 3 bases short and J 2 bases short, with 23 bases between. The CDR3 DNA reads as TGTGCCAGCAGCGCCCCCACATCTGGTACAGCTACAAACACTGAAGCTTTCTTT. Its protein product is CASSAPTSGTATNTEAFF. Full variable domain (outside the CDR3, taken from reference TRBV9 and TRBJ1-1): DSGVTQTPKHLITATGQRVTLRCSPRSGDLSVYWYQQSLDQGLQFLIQYYNGEERAKGNILERFSAQQFPDLHSELNLSSLELGDSALYFCASSAPTSGTATNTEAFFGQGTRLTVV.

The rearrangement uses TRBV29-1 and TRBJ2-7, with TRBD1 identical over 8 bases. The trim removed 3 bases at V and 3 bases at J, leaving 4 bases unmatched. The V gene's germline CDR1 is SQVTM and CDR2 ANQGSEA. This CDR3 region has 13 residues. The CDR3 loop reads CSVERTGYYEQYF. In DNA, the CDR3 is TGCAGCGTTGAGCGGACAGGGTACTACGAGCAGTACTTC.

The chain has TRBV27 and TRBJ1-1; D unclear. CDR3 length: 14 amino acids. The V gene's germline CDR1 is MNHEY and CDR2 SMNVEV (reference sequence). Trimming cost V 0 bases and J 1 base, with 6 bases left between them. The chain's CDR3 is CASSLSEQNTEAFF. CDR3 nucleotides: TGTGCCAGCAGTTTATCAGAGCAGAACACTGAAGCTTTCTTT.

Notes on this clone: The same CDR3 can be traced to other DNA sequences in this sample. The genes are TRBV4-1 and TRBJ2-7; 7 bases map to TRBD1. V shed 4 bases and J 1 base; nucleotides not matched to a gene: 4. CDR3 length: 14 amino acids. Germline V gene data show CDR1 as MGHRA and CDR2 as YSYEKL. CDR3 residues: CASSPGQASYEQYF. The CDR3 nucleotides read TGCGCCAGCAGCCCTGGACAGGCTTCCTACGAGCAGTACTTC.

The rearrangement links TRBV4-2 to TRBJ2-7, with 9 bases lining up with TRBD1. The V segment lost 2 bases and the J segment 2 bases; nucleotides outside the gene matches: 10. The CDR3 runs 17 residues. The germline gives CDR1 LGHNA, CDR2 YNFKEQ. CDR3 DNA sequence: TGTGCCAGCAGCCAACTTCCGGGACAGGGATACCCCTACGAGCAGTACTTC. It is translated as CASSQLPGQGYPYEQYF.

This chain connects TRBV5-6 to TRBJ1-2, with no clear D. This CDR3 has 15 residues. From germline, CDR1 is SGHDT and CDR2 YYEEEE. Between the trimmed V and J ends, which lost 3 bases and 2 bases, there was a span of 14 bases. The CDR3 sequence is CASSSPMRGNYGYTF. The CDR3 nucleotides read TGTGCCAGCAGCTCCCCAATGCGAGGGAACTATGGCTACACCTTC.

CDR3 amino acids: CASRNRAGSPLHF. The CDR3 coding sequence is TGTGCCAGCAGGAACAGGGCTGGTTCACCCCTCCACTTT. The chain uses TRBV28 and TRBJ1-6; TRBD1 might be the D (6 bases). The CDR3 totals 13 residues. Trimming took 6 bases from V and 9 from J, leaving 12 bases between them. Germline CDR1 and CDR2: MDHEN and SYDVKM.

The CDR3 DNA is TGTGCCAGCAGTGATCCGGACAGGCTCAATGAAAAACTGTTTTTT. Translating gives CASSDPDRLNEKLFF. The chain links TRBV2 to TRBJ1-4; 7 bases agree with TRBD1. Germline CDR1 is SNHLY and CDR2 is FYNNEI. This CDR3 spans 15 amino acids. J lost 5 bases, V lost 3 bases, and 6 bases had no gene match.

V is TRBV18 and J is TRBJ1-2; 7 nucleotides align to TRBD1. The junction had 1 base not matched to a gene; V was cut back by 1 base and J by 2 bases. Germline values: CDR1 KGHSH, CDR2 LQKENI. The CDR3 contains 14 residues. CDR3 DNA: TGTGCCAGCTCACCACAGGACAGGAACTATGGCTACACCTTC. The encoded protein is CASSPQDRNYGYTF.

The rearrangement joins TRBV18 to TRBJ1-6, with 10 bases lining up with TRBD1. Per the germline V gene, CDR1 is KGHSH and CDR2 is LQKENI. The CDR3 runs 15 residues. J lost 8 bases, V lost 3 bases, and 4 bases had no gene match. The CDR3 protein is CASSPSGTGDSPLHF. CDR3 coding DNA: TGTGCCAGCTCACCCTCCGGGACAGGGGATTCACCCCTCCACTTT.

The chain recombines TRBV7-9 with TRBJ2-7, with 9 bases matching TRBD1. This CDR3 is built from 14 residues. Germline values: CDR1 SEHNR, CDR2 FQNEAQ (reference sequence). V trimming: 5 bases; J trimming: 7 bases; junction bases outside the gene matches: 9. As DNA, the CDR3 is TGTGCCAGCAGCCCCTGGACAGGGGAGAGGGAGCAGTACTTC. Protein sequence: CASSPWTGEREQYF. Full variable domain (outside the CDR3, taken from reference TRBV7-9 and TRBJ2-7): DTGVSQNPRHKITKRGQNVTFRCDPISEHNRLYWYRQTLGQGPEFLTYFQNEAQLEKSRLLSDRFSAERPKGSFSTLEIQRTEQGDSAMYLCASSPWTGEREQYFGPGTRLTVT.

By sample share, this clone is medium-sized (0.01 to 0.1%). V gene TRBV7-9 combines with J gene TRBJ1-1; TRBD1 matches 8 bases. Unmatched junction bases numbered 7, after V lost 3 bases and J lost 10 bases. From germline, CDR1 is SEHNR and CDR2 FQNEAQ (reference sequence). This CDR3 has 13 residues. The CDR3 coding sequence is TGTGCCAGCAGCTTGGGGACAGGACTTCTAGCTTTCTTT. It codes for CASSLGTGLLAFF.

The CDR3 DNA sequence: TGTGCCAGCAGCCCGCCGAAGCGGGAGGGCCACAATGAGCAGTTCTTC. Encoded protein: CASSPPKREGHNEQFF. The chain recombines TRBV9 with TRBJ2-1; 10 bases are shared with TRBD2. CDR3 size: 16 residues. Germline lookup yields CDR1 SGDLS and CDR2 YYNGEE. Trimming cost V 4 bases and J 5 bases; bases outside gene matches: 9.

This sequence joins TRBV7-2 and TRBJ1-3; D is unclear. Trimming removed 3 bases from V and 0 bases from J, with 9 bases in between. This CDR3 spans 15 amino acids. Per germline, CDR1 SGHTA and CDR2 FQGNSA. As DNA, the CDR3 is TGTGCCAGCAGCTTCGATCGCAGCTCTGGAAACACCATATATTTT. As protein: CASSFDRSSGNTIYF.